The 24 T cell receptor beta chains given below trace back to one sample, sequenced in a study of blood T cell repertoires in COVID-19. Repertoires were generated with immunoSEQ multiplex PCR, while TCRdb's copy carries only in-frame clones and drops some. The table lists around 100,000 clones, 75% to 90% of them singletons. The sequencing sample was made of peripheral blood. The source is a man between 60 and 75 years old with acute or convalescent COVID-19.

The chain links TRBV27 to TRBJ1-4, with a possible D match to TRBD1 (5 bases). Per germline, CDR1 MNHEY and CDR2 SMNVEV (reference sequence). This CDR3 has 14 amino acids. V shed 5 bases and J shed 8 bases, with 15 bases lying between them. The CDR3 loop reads CASSPGLGWEKLFF. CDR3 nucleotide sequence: TGTGCCAGCAGTCCAGGGCTTGGTTGGGAAAAACTGTTTTTT. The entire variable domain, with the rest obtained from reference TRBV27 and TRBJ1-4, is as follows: EAQVTQNPRYLITVTGKKLTVTCSQNMNHEYMSWYRQDPGLGLRQIYYSMNVEVTDKGDVPEGYKVSRKEKRNFPLILESPSPNQTSLYFCASSPGLGWEKLFFGSGTQLSVL.

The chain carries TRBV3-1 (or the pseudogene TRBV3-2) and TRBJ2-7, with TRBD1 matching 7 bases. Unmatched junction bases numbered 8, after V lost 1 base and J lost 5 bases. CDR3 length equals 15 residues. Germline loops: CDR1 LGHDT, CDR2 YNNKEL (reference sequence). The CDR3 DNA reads TGTGCCAGCAGCCAAGGGCCACAGGGGACCGACGAGCAGTACTTC. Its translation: CASSQGPQGTDEQYF.

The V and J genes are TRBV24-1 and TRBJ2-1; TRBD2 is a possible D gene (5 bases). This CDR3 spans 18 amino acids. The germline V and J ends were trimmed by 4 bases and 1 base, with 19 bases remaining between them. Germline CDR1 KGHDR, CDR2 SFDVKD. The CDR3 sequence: CATSDPMRESRSYNEQFF. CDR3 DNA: TGTGCCACCAGTGACCCCATGAGGGAGAGTCGTTCCTACAATGAGCAGTTCTTC.

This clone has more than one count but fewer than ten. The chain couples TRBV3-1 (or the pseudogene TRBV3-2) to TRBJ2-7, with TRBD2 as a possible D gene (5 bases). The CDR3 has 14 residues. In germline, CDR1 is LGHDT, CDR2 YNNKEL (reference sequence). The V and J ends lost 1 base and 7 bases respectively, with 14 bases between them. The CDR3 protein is CASSQGGPLGEQYF. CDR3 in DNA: TGTGCCAGCAGCCAAGGAGGGCCGCTCGGAGAGCAGTACTTC.

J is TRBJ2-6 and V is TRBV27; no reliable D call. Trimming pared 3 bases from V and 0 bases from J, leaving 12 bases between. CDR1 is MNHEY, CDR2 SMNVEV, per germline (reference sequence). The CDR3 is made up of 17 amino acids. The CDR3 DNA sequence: TGTGCCAGCAGTTTGTTGGCCCTCCACTCTGGGGCCAACGTCCTGACTTTC. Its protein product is CASSLLALHSGANVLTF.

The CDR3 nucleotides are TGTGCCAGCAGCTCAACAGGGGGGAGGTATGGCTACACCTTC. Amino acid sequence: CASSSTGGRYGYTF. The V and J genes are TRBV7-2 and TRBJ1-2, with 8 bases lining up with TRBD1. Trimming cost V 4 bases and J 5 bases; bases outside gene matches: 6. This CDR3 has 14 amino acids. Looked up from germline, CDR1 is SGHTA and CDR2 is FQGNSA.

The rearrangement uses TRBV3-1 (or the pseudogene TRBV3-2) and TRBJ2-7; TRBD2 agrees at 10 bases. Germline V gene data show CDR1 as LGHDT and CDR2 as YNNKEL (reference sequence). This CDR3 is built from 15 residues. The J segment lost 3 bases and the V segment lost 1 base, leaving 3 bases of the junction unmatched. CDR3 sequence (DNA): TGTGCCAGCAGCCAAGGGACTAGCGGCTACTACGAGCAGTACTTC. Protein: CASSQGTSGYYEQYF.

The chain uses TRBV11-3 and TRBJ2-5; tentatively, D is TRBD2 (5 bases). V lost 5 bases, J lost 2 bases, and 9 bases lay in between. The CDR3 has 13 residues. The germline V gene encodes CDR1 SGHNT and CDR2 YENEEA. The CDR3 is CASSKGLQETQYF. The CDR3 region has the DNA TGTGCCAGCAGCAAAGGACTTCAAGAGACCCAGTACTTC.

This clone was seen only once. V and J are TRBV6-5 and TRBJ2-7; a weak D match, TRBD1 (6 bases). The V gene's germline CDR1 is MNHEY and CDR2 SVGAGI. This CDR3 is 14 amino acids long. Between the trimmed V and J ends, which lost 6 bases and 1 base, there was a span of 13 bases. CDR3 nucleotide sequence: TGTGCCAGCAGCGCCAGGGGAGAATCCTACGAGCAGTACTTC. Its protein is CASSARGESYEQYF.

CDR3 nucleotides: TGTGCCAGCAAACTAGCGGTCACAGATACGCAGTATTTT. Its protein product is CASKLAVTDTQYF. V usage is TRBV2 and J usage is TRBJ2-3; 8 bases line up with TRBD2. The J segment lost 2 bases and the V segment lost 7 bases, leaving 2 bases of the junction unmatched. The germline V gene has CDR1 SNHLY and CDR2 FYNNEI. The length of the CDR3 is 13 residues.

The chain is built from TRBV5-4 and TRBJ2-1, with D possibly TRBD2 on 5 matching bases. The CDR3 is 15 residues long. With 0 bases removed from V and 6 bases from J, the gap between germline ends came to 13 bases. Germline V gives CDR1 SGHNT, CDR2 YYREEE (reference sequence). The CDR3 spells CASSLVGAILNEQFF. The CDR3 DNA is TGTGCCAGCAGCTTGGTGGGAGCCATCCTCAATGAGCAGTTCTTC.

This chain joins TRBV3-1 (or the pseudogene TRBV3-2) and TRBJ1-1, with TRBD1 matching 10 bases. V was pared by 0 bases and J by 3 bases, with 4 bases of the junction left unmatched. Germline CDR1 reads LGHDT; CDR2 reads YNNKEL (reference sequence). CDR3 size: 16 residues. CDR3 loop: CASSQDGGTGDTEAFF. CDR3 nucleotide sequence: TGTGCCAGCAGCCAAGACGGAGGGACAGGGGACACTGAAGCTTTCTTT.

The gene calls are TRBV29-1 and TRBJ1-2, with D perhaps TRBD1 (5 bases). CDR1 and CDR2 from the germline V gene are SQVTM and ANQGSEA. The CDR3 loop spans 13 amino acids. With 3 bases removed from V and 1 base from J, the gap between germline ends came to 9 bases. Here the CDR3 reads CSVDGGVNYGYTF. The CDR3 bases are TGCAGCGTTGACGGGGGGGTTAACTATGGCTACACCTTC. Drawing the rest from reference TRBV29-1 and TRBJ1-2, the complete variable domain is SAVISQKPSRDICQRGTSLTIQCQVDSQVTMMFWYRQQPGQSLTLIATANQGSEATYESGFVIDKFPISRPNLTFSTLTVSNMSPEDSSIYLCSVDGGVNYGYTFGSGTRLTVV.

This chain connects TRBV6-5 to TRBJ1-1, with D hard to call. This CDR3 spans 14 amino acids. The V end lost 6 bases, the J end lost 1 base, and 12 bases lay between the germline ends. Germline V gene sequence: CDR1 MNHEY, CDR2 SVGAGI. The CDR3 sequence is CASRKDGRNTEAFF. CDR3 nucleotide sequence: TGTGCCAGCAGGAAGGATGGGAGGAACACTGAAGCTTTCTTT.

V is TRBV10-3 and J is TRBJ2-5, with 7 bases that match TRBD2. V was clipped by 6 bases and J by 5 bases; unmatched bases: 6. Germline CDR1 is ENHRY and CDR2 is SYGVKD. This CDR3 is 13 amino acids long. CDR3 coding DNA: TGTGCCATCAGCGGAGCGGGATTGGAGACCCAGTACTTC. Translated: CAISGAGLETQYF.

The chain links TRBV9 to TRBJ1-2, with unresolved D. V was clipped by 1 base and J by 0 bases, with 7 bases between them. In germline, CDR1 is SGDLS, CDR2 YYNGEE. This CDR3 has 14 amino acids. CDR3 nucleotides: TGTGCCAGCAGCGTATGGCAAGCTAACTATGGCTACACCTTC. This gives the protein CASSVWQANYGYTF.

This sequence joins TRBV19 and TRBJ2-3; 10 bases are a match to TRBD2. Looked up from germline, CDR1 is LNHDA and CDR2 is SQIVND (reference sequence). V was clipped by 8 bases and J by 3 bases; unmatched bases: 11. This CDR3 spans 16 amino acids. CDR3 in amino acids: CASGHRASGRTDTQYF. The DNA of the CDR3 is TGTGCCAGTGGCCATCGGGCTAGCGGGAGAACAGATACGCAGTATTTT.

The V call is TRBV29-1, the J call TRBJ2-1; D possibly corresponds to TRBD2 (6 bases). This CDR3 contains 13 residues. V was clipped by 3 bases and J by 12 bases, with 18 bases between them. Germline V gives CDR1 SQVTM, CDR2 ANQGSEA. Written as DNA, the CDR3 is TGCAGCGTTGACCAGCGGGCCTCGTACGGGCAGTTCTTC. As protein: CSVDQRASYGQFF.

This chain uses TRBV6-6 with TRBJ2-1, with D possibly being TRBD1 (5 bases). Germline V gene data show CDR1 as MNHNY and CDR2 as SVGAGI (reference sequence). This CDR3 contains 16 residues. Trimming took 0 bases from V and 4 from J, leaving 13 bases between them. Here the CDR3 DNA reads TGTGCCAGCAGTTACTCGACAGCGCACCCTTACAATGAGCAGTTCTTC. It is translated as CASSYSTAHPYNEQFF.

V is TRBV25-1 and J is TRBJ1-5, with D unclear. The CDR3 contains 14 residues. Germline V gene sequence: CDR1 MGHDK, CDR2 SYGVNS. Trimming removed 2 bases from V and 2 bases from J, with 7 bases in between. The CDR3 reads CASSEGGGNQPQHF. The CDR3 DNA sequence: TGTGCCAGCAGTGAAGGAGGTGGCAATCAGCCCCAGCATTTT.

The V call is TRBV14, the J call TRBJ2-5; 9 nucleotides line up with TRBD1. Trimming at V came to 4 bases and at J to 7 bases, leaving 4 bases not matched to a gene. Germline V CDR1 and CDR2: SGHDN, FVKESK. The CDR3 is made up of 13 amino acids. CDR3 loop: CASSRDRVGTQYF. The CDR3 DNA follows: TGTGCCAGCAGCCGGGACAGGGTTGGGACCCAGTACTTC.

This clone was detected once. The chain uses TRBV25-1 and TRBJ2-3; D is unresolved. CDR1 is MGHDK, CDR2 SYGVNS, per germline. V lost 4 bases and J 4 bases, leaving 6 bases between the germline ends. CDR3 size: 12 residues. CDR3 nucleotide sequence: TGTGCCAGCAGTGTGTCGGCAGATACGCAGTATTTT. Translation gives CASSVSADTQYF.

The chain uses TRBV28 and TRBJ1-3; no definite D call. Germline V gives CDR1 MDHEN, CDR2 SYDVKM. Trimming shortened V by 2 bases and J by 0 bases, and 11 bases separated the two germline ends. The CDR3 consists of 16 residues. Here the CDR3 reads CASSLPPGSSGNTIYF. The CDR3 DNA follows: TGTGCCAGCAGTTTACCCCCGGGGAGCTCTGGAAACACCATATATTTT.

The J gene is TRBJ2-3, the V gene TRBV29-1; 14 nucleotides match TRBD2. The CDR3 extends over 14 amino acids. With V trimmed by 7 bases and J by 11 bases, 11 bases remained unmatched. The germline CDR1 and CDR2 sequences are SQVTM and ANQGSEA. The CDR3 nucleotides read TGCAGCGCCCGTCCCGGACTAGCGGGAGGAGAGCAGTATTTT. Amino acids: CSARPGLAGGEQYF.